This T cell receptor beta chain was recovered during a study of blood T cell repertoires in COVID-19 (dated by TCRdb to the early 2020s). Broadly, across the study: The collaborator samples originated in the United States, Italy and Spain and spanned the acute and convalescent phases of COVID-19. The repertoires were released in a freely available public database meant as a resource for research on the immune response to SARS-CoV-2. Where available, HLA class I and class II types were obtained from metadata supplied by the sample provider rather than from assay-based typing. Deeply sampled blood TCRbeta repertoires from subjects exposed to, actively infected with, or recovered from COVID-19 were included in the dataset. The sample metadata nearly always contained a de-identified subject ID, COVID-19 status, age in years and sex. The material from the prospective study consisted of cDNA or gDNA derived from T cells, B-cell-depleted T cells, or PBMCs. The samples were drawn from two sources: the first 160 participants of the ongoing ImmuneRACE study, and 1,000 to 1,500 subjects contributed by 6 global collaborators. Findings and caveats that apply to the study as a whole: Clinical and demographic metadata were provided uncurated, with the amount varying by source and participant.

The immunoSEQ Assay, a bias-controlled multiplex PCR, was used to amplify TCRbeta CDR3 regions from genomic DNA. As for the authors' bioinformatics: Within the assay, amplification of reference gene primers was used to estimate how many nucleated cells each sample contained. To quantify the absolute abundance of each unique TCRbeta CDR3 rearrangement, sequence reads were collapsed and filtered. For each sample, productive Simpson clonality was calculated by taking the square root of Simpson's diversity index across productive rearrangements. Drawn from immuneACCESS, this table holds only the in-frame rearrangements with V and J called that TCRdb kept. Clones are partly lost; checked studies trace under half to an unresolved V gene and leave the rest unexplained. V and J calls and clone size are as listed in that table; D and trimming were resolved from the DNA. The table for this sample lists 150,000 to 170,000 clones; around 84% of them were counted only once. Together, the top ten hold 7.3% of the sample.

Trimmed from V: 3 bases; trimmed from J: 1 base; junction bases lacking a gene match: 9. In the germline V gene (reference sequence), CDR1 corresponds to LGHDT and CDR2 to YNNKEL. The CDR3 sequence holds 16 residues, the cysteine and phenylalanine included. This entry keeps only the CDR3 DNA: 48 bases, framed from base 1. Enrolling through a virtual design, the prospective study's participants ranged in age from roughly 18 to 100 years and lived across roughly 24 United States geographic areas. To assign participants to cohorts, the prospective study relied on clinical history that participants themselves reported in a screening survey and a study questionnaire. For ImmuneRACE Cohort 3, a participant was defined as recovered based on two consecutive negative NP/OP PCR tests, clearance by a healthcare professional, or resolution of symptoms. Each participant in the prospective study had whole blood, serum and a nasopharyngeal or oropharyngeal swab collected by mobile phlebotomists. Additional blood draws and questionnaires over an approximately two-month period could optionally be provided by prospective study participants. Before DNA extraction, blood samples from the prospective study were shipped at room temperature or frozen.

To note about this clone: The clone's antigen remains unknown. No much larger clone exists at a distance of one base, and base qualities are not known.

Sequencing was done on a sample of PBMCs or T cells enriched from blood (not recorded which). This clonotype was obtained from a man aged 45 to 65 who had recovered from COVID-19. This chain is built from TRBV3-1 (or the pseudogene TRBV3-2) and TRBJ2-7; TRBD1 lines up with 7 middle nucleotides. In nucleotides, the sequence is TGTGCCAGCAGCCAGCCCAGGGGGTCGGGGTCCTACGAGCAGTACTTC. It translates to CASSQPRGSGSYEQYF.